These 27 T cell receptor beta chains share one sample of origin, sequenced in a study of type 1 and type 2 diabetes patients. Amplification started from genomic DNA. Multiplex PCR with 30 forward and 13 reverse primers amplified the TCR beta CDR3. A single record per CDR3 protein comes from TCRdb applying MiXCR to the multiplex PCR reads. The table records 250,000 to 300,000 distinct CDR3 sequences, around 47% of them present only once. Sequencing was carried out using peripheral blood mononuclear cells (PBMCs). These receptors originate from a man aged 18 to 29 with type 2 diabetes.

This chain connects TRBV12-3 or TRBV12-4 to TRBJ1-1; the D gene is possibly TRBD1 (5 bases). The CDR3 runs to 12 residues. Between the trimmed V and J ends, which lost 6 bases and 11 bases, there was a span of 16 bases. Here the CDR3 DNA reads TGTGCCAGCAGAAGTCCCGGGGCTGGGGCTTTCTTT. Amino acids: CASRSPGAGAFF.

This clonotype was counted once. The CDR3 DNA sequence: TGTGCCAGTAGTGCTGGACAGGGAGGAATTTACGAGCAGTACTTC. It is translated as CASSAGQGGIYEQYF. The chain joins TRBV19 to TRBJ2-7; 8 bases align to TRBD1. The V segment lost 5 bases and the J segment 4 bases; nucleotides outside the gene matches: 10. The CDR3 spans 15 residues. CDR1 is LNHDA, CDR2 SQIVND, per germline (reference sequence).

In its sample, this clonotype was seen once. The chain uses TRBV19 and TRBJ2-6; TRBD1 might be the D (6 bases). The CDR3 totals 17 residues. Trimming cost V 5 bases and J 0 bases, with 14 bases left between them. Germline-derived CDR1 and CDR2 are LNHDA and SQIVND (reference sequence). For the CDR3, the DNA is TGTGCCAGTAGTGTAACGGGACAAGTCTCTGGGGCCAACGTCCTGACTTTC. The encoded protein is CASSVTGQVSGANVLTF.

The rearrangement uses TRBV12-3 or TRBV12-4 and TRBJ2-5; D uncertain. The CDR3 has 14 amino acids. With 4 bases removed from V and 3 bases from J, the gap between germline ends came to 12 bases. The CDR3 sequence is CASSSQYSEETQYF. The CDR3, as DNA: TGTGCCAGCAGTTCCCAGTACTCCGAAGAGACCCAGTACTTC.

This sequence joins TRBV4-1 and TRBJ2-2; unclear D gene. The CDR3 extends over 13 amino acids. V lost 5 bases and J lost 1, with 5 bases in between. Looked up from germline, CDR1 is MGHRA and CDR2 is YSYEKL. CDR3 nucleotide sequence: TGCGCCAGCAGCGATAAGAACACCGGGGAGCTGTTTTTT. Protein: CASSDKNTGELFF.

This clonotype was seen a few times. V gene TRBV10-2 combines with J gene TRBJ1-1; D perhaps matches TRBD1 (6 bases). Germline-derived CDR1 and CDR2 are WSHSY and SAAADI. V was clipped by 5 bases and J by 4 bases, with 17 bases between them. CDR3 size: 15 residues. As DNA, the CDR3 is TGCGCCAGCAGTTCCCTAGGGGGAGGGGGCACTGAAGCTTTCTTT. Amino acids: CASSSLGGGGTEAFF.

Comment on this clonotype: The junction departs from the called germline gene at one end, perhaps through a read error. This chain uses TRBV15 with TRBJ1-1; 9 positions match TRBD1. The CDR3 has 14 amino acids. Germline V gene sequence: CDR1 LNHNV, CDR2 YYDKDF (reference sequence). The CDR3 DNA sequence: TGTGCCACCAGCAGGGACAGGGGAAACACTAAAGCTTTCTTT. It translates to CATSRDRGNTKAFF.

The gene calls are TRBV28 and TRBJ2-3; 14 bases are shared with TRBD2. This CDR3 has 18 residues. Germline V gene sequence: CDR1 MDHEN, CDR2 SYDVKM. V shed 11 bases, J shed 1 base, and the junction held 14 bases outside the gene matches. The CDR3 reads CAGPSGTSGSGGTDTQYF. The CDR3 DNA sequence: TGTGCCGGCCCCTCCGGGACTAGCGGGAGTGGTGGCACAGATACGCAGTATTTT.

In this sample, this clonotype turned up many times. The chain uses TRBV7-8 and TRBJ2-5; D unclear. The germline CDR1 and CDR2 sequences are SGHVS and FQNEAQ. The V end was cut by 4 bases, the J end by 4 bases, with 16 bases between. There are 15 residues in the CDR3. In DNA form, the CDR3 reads TGTGCCAGCAGCTACCCAGACGTTTGGATAGAGACCCAGTACTTC. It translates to CASSYPDVWIETQYF.

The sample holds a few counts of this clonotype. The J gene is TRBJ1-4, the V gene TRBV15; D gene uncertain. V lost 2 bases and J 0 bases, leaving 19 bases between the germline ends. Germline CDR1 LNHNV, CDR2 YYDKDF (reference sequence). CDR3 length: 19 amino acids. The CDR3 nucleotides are TGTGCCACCAGCAGAACCCGGGCCTCCATCCCGGCAACTAATGAAAAACTGTTTTTT. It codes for CATSRTRASIPATNEKLFF. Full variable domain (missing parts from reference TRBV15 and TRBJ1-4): DAMVIQNPRYQVTQFGKPVTLSCSQTLNHNVMYWYQQKSSQAPKLLFHYYDKDFNNEADTPDNFQSRRPNTSFCFLDIRSPGLGDTAMYLCATSRTRASIPATNEKLFFGSGTQLSVL.

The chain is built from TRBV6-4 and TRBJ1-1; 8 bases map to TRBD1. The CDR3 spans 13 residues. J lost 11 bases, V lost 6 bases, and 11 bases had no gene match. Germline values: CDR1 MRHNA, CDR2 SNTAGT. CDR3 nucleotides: TGTGCCAGCAGCTACGGACAGGGCCATGGGGCTTTCTTT. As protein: CASSYGQGHGAFF.

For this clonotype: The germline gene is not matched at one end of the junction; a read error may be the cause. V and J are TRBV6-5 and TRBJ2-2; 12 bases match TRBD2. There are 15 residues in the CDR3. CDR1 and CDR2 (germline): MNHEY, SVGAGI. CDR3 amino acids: CGSSRLAGDTGELFF. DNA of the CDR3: TGTGGCAGCAGCAGACTAGCGGGAGACACCGGGGAGCTGTTTTTT.

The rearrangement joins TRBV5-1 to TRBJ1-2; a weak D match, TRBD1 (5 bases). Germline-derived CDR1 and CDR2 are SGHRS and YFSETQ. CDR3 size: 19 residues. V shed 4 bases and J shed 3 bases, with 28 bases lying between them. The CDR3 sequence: CASSPRDGEANIVYYGYTF. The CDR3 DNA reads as TGCGCCAGCAGCCCGAGGGACGGGGAAGCCAACATCGTGTACTATGGCTACACCTTC. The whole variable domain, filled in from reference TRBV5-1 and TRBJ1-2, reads KAGVTQTPRYLIKTRGQQVTLSCSPISGHRSVSWYQQTPGQGLQFLFEYFSETQRNKGNFPGRFSGRQFSNSRSEMNVSTLELGDSALYLCASSPRDGEANIVYYGYTFGSGTRLTVV.

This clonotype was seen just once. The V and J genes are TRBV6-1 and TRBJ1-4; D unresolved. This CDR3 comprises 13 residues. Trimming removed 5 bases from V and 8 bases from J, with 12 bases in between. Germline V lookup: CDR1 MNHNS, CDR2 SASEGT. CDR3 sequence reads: CASSYGSLEKLFF. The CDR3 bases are TGTGCCAGCAGTTACGGCTCTTTGGAAAAACTGTTTTTT.

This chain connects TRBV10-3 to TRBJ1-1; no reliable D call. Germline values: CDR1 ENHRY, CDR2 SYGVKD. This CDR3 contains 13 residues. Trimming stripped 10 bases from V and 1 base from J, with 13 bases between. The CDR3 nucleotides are TGTGCCACGGTAACAACGCCGAACACTGAAGCTTTCTTT. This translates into CATVTTPNTEAFF.

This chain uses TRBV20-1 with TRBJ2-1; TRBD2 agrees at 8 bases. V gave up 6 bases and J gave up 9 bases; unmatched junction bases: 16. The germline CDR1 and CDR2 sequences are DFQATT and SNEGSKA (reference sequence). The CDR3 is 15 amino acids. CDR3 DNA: TGCAGTGCCAGTGGACTAGCTCAATCATGGGGTGAGCAGTTCTTC. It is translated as CSASGLAQSWGEQFF.

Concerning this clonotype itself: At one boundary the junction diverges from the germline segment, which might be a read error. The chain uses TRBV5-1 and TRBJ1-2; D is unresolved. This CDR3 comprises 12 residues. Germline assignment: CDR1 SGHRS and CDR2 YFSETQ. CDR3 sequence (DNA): TGTGCCAGCAGCTTCCGGGCTTTTGGCTACACCTTC. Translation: CASSFRAFGYTF.

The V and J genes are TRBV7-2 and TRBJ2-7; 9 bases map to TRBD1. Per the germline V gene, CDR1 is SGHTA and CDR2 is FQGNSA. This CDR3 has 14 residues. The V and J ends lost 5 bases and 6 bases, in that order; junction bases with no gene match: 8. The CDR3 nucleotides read TGTGCCAGCAGCCGACCTGGACAGGGGAGCGAGCAGTACTTC. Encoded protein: CASSRPGQGSEQYF.

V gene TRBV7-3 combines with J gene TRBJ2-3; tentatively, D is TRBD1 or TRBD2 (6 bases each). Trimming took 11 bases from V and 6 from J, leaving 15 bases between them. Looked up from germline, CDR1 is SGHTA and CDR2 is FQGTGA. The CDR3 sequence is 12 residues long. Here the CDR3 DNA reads TGTGCCCCAAGCGGAGGGGGGGATACGCAGTATTTT. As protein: CAPSGGGDTQYF.

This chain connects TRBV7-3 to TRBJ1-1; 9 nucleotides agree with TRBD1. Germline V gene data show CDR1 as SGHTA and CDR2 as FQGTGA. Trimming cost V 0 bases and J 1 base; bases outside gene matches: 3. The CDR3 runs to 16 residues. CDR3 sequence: CASSLTGTGWNTEAFF. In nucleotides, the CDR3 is TGTGCCAGCAGCTTAACGGGGACAGGGTGGAACACTGAAGCTTTCTTT.

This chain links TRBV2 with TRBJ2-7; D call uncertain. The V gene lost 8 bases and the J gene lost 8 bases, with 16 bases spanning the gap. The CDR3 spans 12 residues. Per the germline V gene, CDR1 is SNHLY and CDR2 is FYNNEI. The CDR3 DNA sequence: TGTGCCAGCCGTCCAAGTGGGCACAAGCAGTACTTC. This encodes CASRPSGHKQYF.

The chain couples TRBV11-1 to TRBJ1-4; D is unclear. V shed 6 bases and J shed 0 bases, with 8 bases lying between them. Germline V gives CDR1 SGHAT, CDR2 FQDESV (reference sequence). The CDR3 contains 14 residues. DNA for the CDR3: TGTGCCAGCAGAGGAGCTGCAACTAATGAAAAACTGTTTTTT. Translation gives CASRGAATNEKLFF.

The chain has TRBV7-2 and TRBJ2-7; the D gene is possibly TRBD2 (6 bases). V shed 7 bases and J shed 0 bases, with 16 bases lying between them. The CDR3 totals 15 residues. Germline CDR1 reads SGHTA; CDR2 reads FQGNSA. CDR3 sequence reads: CASTLVAASSYEQYF. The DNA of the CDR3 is TGTGCCAGCACCTTGGTAGCGGCTAGCTCCTACGAGCAGTACTTC. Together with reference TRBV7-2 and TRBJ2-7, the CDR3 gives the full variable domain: GAGVSQSPSNKVTEKGKDVELRCDPISGHTALYWYRQSLGQGLEFLIYFQGNSAPDKSGLPSDRFSAERTGGSVSTLTIQRTQQEDSAVYLCASTLVAASSYEQYFGPGTRLTVT.

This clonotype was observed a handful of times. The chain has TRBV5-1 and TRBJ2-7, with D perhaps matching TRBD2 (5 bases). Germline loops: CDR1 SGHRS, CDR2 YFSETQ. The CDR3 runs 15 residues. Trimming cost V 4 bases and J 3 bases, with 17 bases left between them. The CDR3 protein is CASSPRDARVYEQYF. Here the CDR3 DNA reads TGCGCCAGCAGCCCTCGGGATGCAAGGGTCTACGAGCAGTACTTC. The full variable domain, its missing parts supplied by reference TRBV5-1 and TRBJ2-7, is KAGVTQTPRYLIKTRGQQVTLSCSPISGHRSVSWYQQTPGQGLQFLFEYFSETQRNKGNFPGRFSGRQFSNSRSEMNVSTLELGDSALYLCASSPRDARVYEQYFGPGTRLTVT.

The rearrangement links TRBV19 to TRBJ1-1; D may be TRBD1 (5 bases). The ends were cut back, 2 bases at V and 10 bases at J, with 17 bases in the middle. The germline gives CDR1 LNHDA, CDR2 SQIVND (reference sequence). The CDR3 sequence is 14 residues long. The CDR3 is CASSISTPQGGAFF. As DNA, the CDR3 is TGTGCCAGTAGTATATCCACCCCCCAGGGCGGAGCTTTCTTT.

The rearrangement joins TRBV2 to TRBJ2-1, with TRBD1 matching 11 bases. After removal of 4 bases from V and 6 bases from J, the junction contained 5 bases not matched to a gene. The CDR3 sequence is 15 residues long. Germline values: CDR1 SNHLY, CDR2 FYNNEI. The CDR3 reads CASSAGTGGSNEQFF. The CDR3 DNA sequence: TGTGCCAGCAGTGCGGGGACAGGGGGAAGCAATGAGCAGTTCTTC.

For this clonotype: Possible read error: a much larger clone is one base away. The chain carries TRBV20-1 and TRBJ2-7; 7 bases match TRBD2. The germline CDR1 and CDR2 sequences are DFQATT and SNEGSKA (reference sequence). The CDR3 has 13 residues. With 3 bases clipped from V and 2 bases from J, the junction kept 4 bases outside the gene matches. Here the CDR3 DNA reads TGCAGTGCTAGGCTAGCGGATGCCTACGAGCAGTACTTC. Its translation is CSARLADAYEQYF.